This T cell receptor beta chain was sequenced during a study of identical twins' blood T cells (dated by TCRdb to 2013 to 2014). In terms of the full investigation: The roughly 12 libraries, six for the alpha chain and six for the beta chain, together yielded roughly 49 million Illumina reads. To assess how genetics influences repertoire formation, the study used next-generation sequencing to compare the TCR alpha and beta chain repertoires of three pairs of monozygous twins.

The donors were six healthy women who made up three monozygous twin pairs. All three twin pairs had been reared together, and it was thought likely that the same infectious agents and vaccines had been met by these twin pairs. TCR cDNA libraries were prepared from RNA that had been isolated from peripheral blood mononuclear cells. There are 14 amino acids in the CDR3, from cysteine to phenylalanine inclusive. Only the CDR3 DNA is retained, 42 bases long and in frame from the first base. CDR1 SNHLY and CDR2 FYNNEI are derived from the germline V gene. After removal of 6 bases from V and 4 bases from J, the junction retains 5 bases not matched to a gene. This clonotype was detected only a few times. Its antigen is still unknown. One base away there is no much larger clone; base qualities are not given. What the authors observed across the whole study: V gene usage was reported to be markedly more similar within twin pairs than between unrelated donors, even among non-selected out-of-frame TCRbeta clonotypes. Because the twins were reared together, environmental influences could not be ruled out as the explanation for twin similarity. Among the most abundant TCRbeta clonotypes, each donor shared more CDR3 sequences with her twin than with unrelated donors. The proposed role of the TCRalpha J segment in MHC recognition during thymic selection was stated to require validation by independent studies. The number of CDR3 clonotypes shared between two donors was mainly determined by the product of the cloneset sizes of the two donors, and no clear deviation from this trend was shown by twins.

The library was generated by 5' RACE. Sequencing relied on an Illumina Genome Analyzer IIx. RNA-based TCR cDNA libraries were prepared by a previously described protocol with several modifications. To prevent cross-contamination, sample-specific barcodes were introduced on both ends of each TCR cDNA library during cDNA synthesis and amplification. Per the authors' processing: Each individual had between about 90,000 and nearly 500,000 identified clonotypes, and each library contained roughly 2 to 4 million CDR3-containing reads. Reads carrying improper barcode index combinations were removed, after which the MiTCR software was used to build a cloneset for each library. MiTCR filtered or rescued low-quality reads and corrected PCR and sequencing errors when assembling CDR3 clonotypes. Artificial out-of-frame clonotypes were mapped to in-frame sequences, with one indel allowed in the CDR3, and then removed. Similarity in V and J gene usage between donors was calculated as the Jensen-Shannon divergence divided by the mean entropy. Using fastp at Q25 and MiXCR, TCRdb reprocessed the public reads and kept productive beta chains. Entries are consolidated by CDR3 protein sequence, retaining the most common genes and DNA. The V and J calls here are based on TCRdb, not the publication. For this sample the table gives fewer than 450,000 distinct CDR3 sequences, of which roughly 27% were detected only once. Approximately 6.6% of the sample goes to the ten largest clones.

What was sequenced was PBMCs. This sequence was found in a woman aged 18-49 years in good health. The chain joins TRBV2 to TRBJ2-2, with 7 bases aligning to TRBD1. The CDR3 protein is CASSDGQVTGELFF. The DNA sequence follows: TGTGCCAGCAGCGATGGACAGGTCACCGGGGAGCTGTTTTTT. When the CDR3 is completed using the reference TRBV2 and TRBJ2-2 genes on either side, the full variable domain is EPEVTQTPSHQVTQMGQEVILRCVPISNHLYFYWYRQILGQKVEFLVSFYNNEISEKSEIFDDQFSVERPDGSNFTLKIRSTKLEDSAMYFCASSDGQVTGELFFGEGSRLTVL.